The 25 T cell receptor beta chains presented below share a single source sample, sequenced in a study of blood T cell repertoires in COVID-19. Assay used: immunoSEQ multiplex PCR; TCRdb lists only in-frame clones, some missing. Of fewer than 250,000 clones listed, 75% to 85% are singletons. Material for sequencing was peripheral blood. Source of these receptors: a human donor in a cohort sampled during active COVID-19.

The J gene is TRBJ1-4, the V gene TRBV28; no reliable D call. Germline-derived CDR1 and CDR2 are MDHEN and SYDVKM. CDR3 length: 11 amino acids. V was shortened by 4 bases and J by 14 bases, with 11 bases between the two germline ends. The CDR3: CASSSVGVLFF. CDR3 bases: TGTGCCAGCAGTTCAGTCGGGGTTCTGTTTTTT.

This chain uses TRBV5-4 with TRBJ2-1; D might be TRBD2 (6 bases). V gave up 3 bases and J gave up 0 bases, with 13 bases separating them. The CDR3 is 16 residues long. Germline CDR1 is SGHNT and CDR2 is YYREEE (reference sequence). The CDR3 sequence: CASSSFAGTSYNEQFF. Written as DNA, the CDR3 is TGTGCCAGCAGCTCCTTCGCGGGGACCTCCTACAATGAGCAGTTCTTC.

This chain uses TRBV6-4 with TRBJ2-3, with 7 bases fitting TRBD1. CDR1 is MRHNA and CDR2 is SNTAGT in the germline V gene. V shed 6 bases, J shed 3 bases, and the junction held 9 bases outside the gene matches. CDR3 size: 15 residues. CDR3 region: CASSPTGVGTDTQYF. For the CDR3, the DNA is TGTGCCAGCAGCCCAACAGGGGTGGGAACAGATACGCAGTATTTT.

As DNA, the CDR3 is TGTGCCAGAAGCTTAGATGGGGCCGGTCAGCCCCAGCATTTT. Protein: CARSLDGAGQPQHF. This chain uses TRBV7-5 with TRBJ1-5; the table calls TRBD1, which could not be checked here. TRBV7-5 is a listed pseudogene. The CDR3 loop spans 14 amino acids.

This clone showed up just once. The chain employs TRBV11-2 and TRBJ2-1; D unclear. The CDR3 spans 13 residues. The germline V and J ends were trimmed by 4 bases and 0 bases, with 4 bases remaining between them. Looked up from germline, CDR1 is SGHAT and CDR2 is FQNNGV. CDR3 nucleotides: TGTGCCAGCAGCTACAGCTCCTACAATGAGCAGTTCTTC. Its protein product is CASSYSSYNEQFF.

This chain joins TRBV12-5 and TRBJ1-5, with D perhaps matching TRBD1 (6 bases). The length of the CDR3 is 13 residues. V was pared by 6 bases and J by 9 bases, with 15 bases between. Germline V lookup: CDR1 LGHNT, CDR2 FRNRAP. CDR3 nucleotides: TGTGCTAGTGGCGGGCAGGGGATGCGGCCCCAGCATTTT. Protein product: CASGGQGMRPQHF.

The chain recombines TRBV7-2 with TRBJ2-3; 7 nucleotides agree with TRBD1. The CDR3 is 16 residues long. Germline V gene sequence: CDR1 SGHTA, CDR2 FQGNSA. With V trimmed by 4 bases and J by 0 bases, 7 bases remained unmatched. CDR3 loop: CASSSRGGYSTDTQYF. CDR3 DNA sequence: TGTGCCAGCAGCTCCCGAGGGGGCTATAGCACAGATACGCAGTATTTT.

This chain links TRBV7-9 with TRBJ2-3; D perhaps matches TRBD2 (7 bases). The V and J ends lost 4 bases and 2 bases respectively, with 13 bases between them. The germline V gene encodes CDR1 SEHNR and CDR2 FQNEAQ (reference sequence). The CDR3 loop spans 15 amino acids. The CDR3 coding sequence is TGTGCCAGCAGCTACCCGGGGGGCCACACAGATACGCAGTATTTT. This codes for CASSYPGGHTDTQYF.

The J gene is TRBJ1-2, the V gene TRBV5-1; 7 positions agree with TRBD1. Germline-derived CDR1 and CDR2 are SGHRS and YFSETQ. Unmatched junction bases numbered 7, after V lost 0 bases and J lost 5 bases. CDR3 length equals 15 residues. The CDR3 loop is CASSLGLSQGYGYTF. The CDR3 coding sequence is TGCGCCAGCAGCTTGGGTCTTTCACAGGGGTATGGCTACACCTTC.

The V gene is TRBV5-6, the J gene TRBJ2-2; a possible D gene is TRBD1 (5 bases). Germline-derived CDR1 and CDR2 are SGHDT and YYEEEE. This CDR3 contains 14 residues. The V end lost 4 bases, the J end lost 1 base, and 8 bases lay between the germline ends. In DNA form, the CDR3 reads TGTGCCAGCAGCCCTACAGGGAACACCGGGGAGCTGTTTTTT. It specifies CASSPTGNTGELFF.

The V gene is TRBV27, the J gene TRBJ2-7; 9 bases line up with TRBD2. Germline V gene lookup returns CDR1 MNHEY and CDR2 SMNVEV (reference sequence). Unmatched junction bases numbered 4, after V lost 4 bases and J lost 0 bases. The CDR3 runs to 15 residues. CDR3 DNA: TGTGCCAGCAGTTCACTAGCGGGTCTCTCCTACGAGCAGTACTTC. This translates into CASSSLAGLSYEQYF.

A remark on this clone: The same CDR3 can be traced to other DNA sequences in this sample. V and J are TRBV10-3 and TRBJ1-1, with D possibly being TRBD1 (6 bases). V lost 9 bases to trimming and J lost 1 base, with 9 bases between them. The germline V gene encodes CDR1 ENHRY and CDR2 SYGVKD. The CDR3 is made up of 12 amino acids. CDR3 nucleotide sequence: TGTGCCATTCGGACAGAGAACACTGAAGCTTTCTTT. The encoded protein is CAIRTENTEAFF.

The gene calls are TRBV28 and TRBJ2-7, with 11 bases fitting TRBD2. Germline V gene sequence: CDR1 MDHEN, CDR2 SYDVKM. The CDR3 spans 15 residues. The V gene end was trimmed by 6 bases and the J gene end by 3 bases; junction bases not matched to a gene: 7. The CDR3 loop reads CASSDPSGRNYEQYF. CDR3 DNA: TGTGCCAGCAGCGACCCTAGCGGGAGGAACTACGAGCAGTACTTC.

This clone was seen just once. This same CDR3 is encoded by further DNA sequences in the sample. The CDR3 nucleotides read TGCAGCGTGGATCCGGGACAGGGAACGAACACCGGGGAGCTGTTTTTT. This gives the protein CSVDPGQGTNTGELFF. The genes are TRBV29-1 and TRBJ2-2; 9 bases match TRBD1. The ends lost 6 bases at V and 0 bases at J; junction bases unmatched: 8. CDR3 length: 16 amino acids. CDR1 and CDR2 (germline): SQVTM, ANQGSEA.

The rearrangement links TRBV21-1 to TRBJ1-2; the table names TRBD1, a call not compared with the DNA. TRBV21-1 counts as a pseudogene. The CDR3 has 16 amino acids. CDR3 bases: TGTGCCAGCATCGGGCTGGTGGACAGGGGGCAGGGTGGCTACACCTTC. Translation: CASIGLVDRGQGGYTF.

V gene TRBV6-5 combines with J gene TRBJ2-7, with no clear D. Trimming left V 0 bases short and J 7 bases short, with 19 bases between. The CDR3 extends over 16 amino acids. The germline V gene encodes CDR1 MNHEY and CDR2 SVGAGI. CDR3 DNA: TGTGCCAGCAGTTACTCGAGTTTTTTCGGGTCTGAAGAGCAGTACTTC. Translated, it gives CASSYSSFFGSEEQYF.

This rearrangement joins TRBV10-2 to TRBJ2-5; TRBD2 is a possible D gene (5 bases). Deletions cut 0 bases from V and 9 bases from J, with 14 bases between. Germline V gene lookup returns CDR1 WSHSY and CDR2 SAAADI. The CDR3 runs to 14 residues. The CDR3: CASSESEDGVSQYF. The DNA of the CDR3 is TGCGCCAGCAGTGAGTCAGAGGACGGGGTGTCCCAGTACTTC.

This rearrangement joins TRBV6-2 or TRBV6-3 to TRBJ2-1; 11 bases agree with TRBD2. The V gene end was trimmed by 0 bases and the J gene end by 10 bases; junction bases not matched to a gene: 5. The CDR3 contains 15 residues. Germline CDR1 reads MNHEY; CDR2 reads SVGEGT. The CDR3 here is CASSYSKLAGGEQFF. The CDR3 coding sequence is TGTGCCAGCAGTTACTCGAAATTAGCGGGAGGGGAGCAGTTCTTC.

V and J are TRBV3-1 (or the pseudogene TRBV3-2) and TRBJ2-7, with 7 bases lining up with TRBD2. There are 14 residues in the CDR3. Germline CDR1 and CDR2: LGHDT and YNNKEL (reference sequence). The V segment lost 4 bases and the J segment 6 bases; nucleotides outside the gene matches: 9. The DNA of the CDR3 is TGTGCCAGCAGCCCTAGCGGAGGCGTACTCGAGCAGTACTTC. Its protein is CASSPSGGVLEQYF.

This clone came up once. The CDR3 sequence is CASSSPGLATSYEQYF. Written as DNA, the CDR3 is TGTGCCAGCAGCTCACCGGGACTAGCGACCTCCTACGAGCAGTACTTC. The chain combines TRBV11-2 with TRBJ2-7; 10 bases agree with TRBD2. V was clipped by 4 bases and J by 0 bases; unmatched bases: 6. The CDR3 covers 16 residues. The germline CDR1 and CDR2 sequences are SGHAT and FQNNGV.

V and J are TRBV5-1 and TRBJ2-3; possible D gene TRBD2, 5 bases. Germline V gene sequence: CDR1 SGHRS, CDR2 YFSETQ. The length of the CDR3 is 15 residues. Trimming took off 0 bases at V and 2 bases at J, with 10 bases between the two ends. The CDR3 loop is CASSLAQDSTDTQYF. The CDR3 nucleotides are TGCGCCAGCAGCTTGGCCCAGGACTCCACAGATACGCAGTATTTT. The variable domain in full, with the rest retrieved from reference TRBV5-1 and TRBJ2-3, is KAGVTQTPRYLIKTRGQQVTLSCSPISGHRSVSWYQQTPGQGLQFLFEYFSETQRNKGNFPGRFSGRQFSNSRSEMNVSTLELGDSALYLCASSLAQDSTDTQYFGPGTRLTVL.

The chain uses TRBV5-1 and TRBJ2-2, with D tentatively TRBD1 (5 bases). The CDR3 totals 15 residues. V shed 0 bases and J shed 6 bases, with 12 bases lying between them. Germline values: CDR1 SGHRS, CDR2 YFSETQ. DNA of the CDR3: TGCGCCAGCAGCTTGGTTCAGGGAAGGTCCGGGGAGCTGTTTTTT. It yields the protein CASSLVQGRSGELFF.

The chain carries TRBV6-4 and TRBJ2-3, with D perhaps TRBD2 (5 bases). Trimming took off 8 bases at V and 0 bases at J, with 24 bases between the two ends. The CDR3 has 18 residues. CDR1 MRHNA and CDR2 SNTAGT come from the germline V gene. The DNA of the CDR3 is TGTGCCAGCGTGACGGCGGGCTTGCGACGGAATAGCACAGATACGCAGTATTTT. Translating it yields CASVTAGLRRNSTDTQYF.

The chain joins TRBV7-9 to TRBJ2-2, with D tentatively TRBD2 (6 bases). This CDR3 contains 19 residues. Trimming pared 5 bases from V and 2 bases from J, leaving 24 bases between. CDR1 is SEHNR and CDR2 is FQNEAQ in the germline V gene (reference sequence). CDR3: CASSPMSPGVAFNTGELFF. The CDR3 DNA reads TGTGCCAGCAGCCCGATGAGCCCGGGGGTAGCTTTTAACACCGGGGAGCTGTTTTTT.

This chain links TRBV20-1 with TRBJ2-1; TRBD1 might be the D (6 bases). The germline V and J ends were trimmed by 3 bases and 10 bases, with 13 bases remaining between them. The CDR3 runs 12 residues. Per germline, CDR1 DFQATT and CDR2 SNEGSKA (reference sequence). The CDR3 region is CSASYAGAEQFF. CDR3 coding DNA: TGCAGTGCTAGTTACGCAGGGGCAGAGCAGTTCTTC.